This T cell receptor beta chain was found in a study of cytomegalovirus exposure and HLA in healthy donors. Study background: There were about 85 million unique TCRs (from HLA-typed donors) in an early data release.

This clone was picked up one time. Primers for the PCR totalled 60 Vbeta and 13 Jbeta. The table came from immunoSEQ multiplex PCR; TCRdb's copy has only in-frame clones and leaves some out. The sample gives 130,000 or so clones, 80% to 85% of which show up once; about 7.5% is in the top ten. CDR1 and CDR2 (germline): MRHNA, SNTAGT. After removal of 5 bases from V and 5 bases from J, the junction contained 3 bases not matched to a gene. The CDR3 runs 15 residues. The chain has TRBV6-4 and TRBJ2-3; TRBD2 aligns across 14 bases. This TCR came from a woman aged 45-65 years in good health and CMV-seropositive. The material sequenced was PBMCs. CDR3 nucleotide sequence: TGTGCCAGCAGTCGACTAGCGGGAGGGGGAGATACGCAGTATTTT. Protein: CASSRLAGGGDTQYF.